This passage covers 26 T cell receptor beta chains from one sample sequenced in a study of blood T cell repertoires in COVID-19. Libraries were prepared by immunoSEQ multiplex PCR; TCRdb keeps only in-frame clonotypes and omits some of them. Among about 300,000 clones, roughly nine tenths were seen once, and the ten largest hold approximately 2.5%. The specimen sequenced was PBMCs or T cells enriched from blood (not recorded which). Source of these receptors: a woman younger than 35 who had recovered from COVID-19.

The V and J genes are TRBV3-1 (or the pseudogene TRBV3-2) and TRBJ2-7; 12 bases match TRBD2. The V segment lost 4 bases and the J segment 0 bases; nucleotides outside the gene matches: 7. The germline gives CDR1 LGHDT, CDR2 YNNKEL (reference sequence). The CDR3 spans 17 residues. In DNA, the CDR3 is TGTGCCAGCAGCCCCGGACTAGCGGGGAGACCCTCCTACGAGCAGTACTTC. Its translation: CASSPGLAGRPSYEQYF.

Notes on this clone: This sample includes further DNA sequences coding for the same CDR3. The chain recombines TRBV30 with TRBJ2-5; TRBD2 matches 8 bases. The CDR3 has 14 residues. V shed 0 bases and J 5 bases; nucleotides not matched to a gene: 5. CDR1 is GTSNPN and CDR2 is SVGIG in the germline V gene (reference sequence). This CDR3 is CAWSVGLAGETQYF. Here the CDR3 DNA reads TGTGCCTGGAGTGTCGGACTAGCTGGCGAGACCCAGTACTTC.

Concerning this clone itself: This may come from a read error, since a much larger clone is one base off. The gene calls are TRBV7-9 and TRBJ1-4, with 10 positions matching TRBD1. This CDR3 spans 14 amino acids. Germline CDR1 and CDR2: SEHNR and FQNEAQ (reference sequence). The ends lost 5 bases at V and 6 bases at J; junction bases unmatched: 3. The CDR3 DNA follows: TGTGCCAGCAGCACCGGGACAGGGGATGAAAAACTGTTTTTT. This sequence encodes CASSTGTGDEKLFF.

V gene TRBV5-4 combines with J gene TRBJ2-1, with 9 bases matching TRBD1. The germline gives CDR1 SGHNT, CDR2 YYREEE (reference sequence). Trimming took 4 bases from V and 9 from J; bases not matched to a gene: 8. The CDR3 is made up of 14 amino acids. The CDR3 spells CASSNRDRVGEQFF. The DNA of the CDR3 is TGTGCCAGCAGCAATCGGGACAGGGTTGGTGAGCAGTTCTTC.

The chain carries TRBV7-2 and TRBJ2-7; D is uncertain. The length of the CDR3 is 13 residues. With 4 bases removed from V and 3 bases from J, the gap between germline ends came to 10 bases. Germline loops: CDR1 SGHTA, CDR2 FQGNSA. The CDR3 region is CASSSPVGYEQYF. The CDR3 coding sequence is TGTGCCAGCAGCTCCCCGGTCGGCTACGAGCAGTACTTC.

The V call is TRBV6-5, the J call TRBJ1-2; D perhaps matches TRBD1 (5 bases). The germline gives CDR1 MNHEY, CDR2 SVGAGI. The germline V and J ends were trimmed by 9 bases and 8 bases, with 13 bases remaining between them. This CDR3 has 11 amino acids. The CDR3 sequence: CASLYGGGYTF. The CDR3 bases are TGTGCCAGTCTATACGGGGGAGGCTACACCTTC.

This chain uses TRBV29-1 with TRBJ2-3; D remains ambiguous. Trimming removed 6 bases from V and 5 bases from J, with 18 bases in between. The CDR3 extends over 14 amino acids. CDR1 is SQVTM, CDR2 ANQGSEA, per germline. The CDR3 DNA is TGCAGCGTCACAGTGCCACCAACCCGAGATACGCAGTATTTT. Amino acid sequence: CSVTVPPTRDTQYF.

The rearrangement uses TRBV30 and TRBJ1-5; 8 bases are a match to TRBD1. This CDR3 spans 15 amino acids. The V gene end was trimmed by 2 bases and the J gene end by 3 bases; junction bases not matched to a gene: 6. The germline V gene has CDR1 GTSNPN and CDR2 SVGIG (reference sequence). CDR3 bases: TGTGCCTGGAGTATTACAGGGGGGGCCAATCAGCCCCAGCATTTT. The encoded protein is CAWSITGGANQPQHF.

The chain combines TRBV28 with TRBJ1-1; 8 bases are shared with TRBD1. V was pared by 6 bases and J by 5 bases, with 2 bases of the junction left unmatched. CDR1 MDHEN and CDR2 SYDVKM come from the germline V gene. The CDR3 consists of 12 residues. In DNA form, the CDR3 reads TGTGCCAGCAGCAGGGGGCCAACTGAAGCTTTCTTT. As protein: CASSRGPTEAFF.

The chain has TRBV18 and TRBJ1-1, with D perhaps TRBD1 (5 bases). This CDR3 has 12 residues. Germline lookup yields CDR1 KGHSH and CDR2 LQKENI. The ends were cut back, 5 bases at V and 8 bases at J, with 12 bases in the middle. The CDR3 DNA reads TGTGCCAGCTCAGAGACAGTTATCGAAGCTTTCTTT. Protein sequence: CASSETVIEAFF.

The V gene is TRBV5-1, the J gene TRBJ1-1; 8 bases are shared with TRBD1. The germline V gene has CDR1 SGHRS and CDR2 YFSETQ. J lost 7 bases, V lost 0 bases, and 8 bases had no gene match. The CDR3 is 15 residues long. For the CDR3, the DNA is TGCGCCAGCAGCTTGGGGGACAGGACCATTAATGAAGCTTTCTTT. Translation gives CASSLGDRTINEAFF.

The V and J genes are TRBV2 and TRBJ2-6; 9 bases fit TRBD1. The ends lost 6 bases at V and 0 bases at J; junction bases unmatched: 3. CDR3 size: 16 residues. Germline values: CDR1 SNHLY, CDR2 FYNNEI. This CDR3 reads CASSATGGSGANVLTF. The CDR3 DNA sequence: TGTGCCAGCAGCGCGACAGGGGGCTCTGGGGCCAACGTCCTGACTTTC.

V gene TRBV28 combines with J gene TRBJ2-7, with 8 bases matching TRBD1. Germline V lookup: CDR1 MDHEN, CDR2 SYDVKM. The junction had 17 bases not matched to a gene; V was cut back by 6 bases and J by 7 bases. The CDR3 totals 16 residues. CDR3 sequence: CASSLILGQGIREQYF. DNA of the CDR3: TGTGCCAGCAGCCTTATACTCGGACAGGGAATCCGGGAGCAGTACTTC.

The chain employs TRBV15 and TRBJ1-1; possible D gene TRBD1, 6 bases. The CDR3 extends over 17 amino acids. V was cut by 5 bases and J by 5 bases, with 24 bases left in between. From germline, CDR1 is LNHNV and CDR2 YYDKDF (reference sequence). The CDR3 loop is CATSPRTAVLTNTEAFF. DNA for the CDR3: TGTGCCACCAGCCCCCGGACAGCAGTATTAACGAATACTGAAGCTTTCTTT.

The count of this clone is one. The chain has TRBV2 and TRBJ1-1, with 7 bases matching TRBD1. V shed 11 bases, J shed 5 bases, and the junction held 11 bases outside the gene matches. Germline assignment: CDR1 SNHLY and CDR2 FYNNEI. The CDR3 has 13 amino acids. The CDR3 sequence is CAGRRTGDTEAFF. Written as DNA, the CDR3 is TGTGCCGGAAGGCGGACAGGAGATACTGAAGCTTTCTTT.

The J gene is TRBJ1-2, the V gene TRBV10-3; D possibly corresponds to TRBD1 (6 bases). The CDR3 covers 13 residues. Germline V gene lookup returns CDR1 ENHRY and CDR2 SYGVKD. Trimming removed 5 bases at V and 6 bases at J, with 13 bases between. This CDR3 reads CAISSEGGNGYTF. For the CDR3, the DNA is TGTGCCATCAGTTCCGAAGGGGGTAATGGCTACACCTTC.

The genes are TRBV7-8 and TRBJ2-7, with 7 bases aligning to TRBD2. CDR3 size: 14 residues. Germline assignment: CDR1 SGHVS and CDR2 FQNEAQ. V lost 0 bases to trimming and J lost 8 bases; unmatched junction nucleotides: 7. Here the CDR3 DNA reads TGTGCCAGCAGCTTAGCGGAGACTAGCAGAAAGCAGTACTTC. Amino acids: CASSLAETSRKQYF.

The CDR3: CASSPRGGSEQYF. The CDR3 bases are TGTGCCAGCAGCCCCCGGGGGGGTAGCGAGCAGTACTTC. The chain combines TRBV7-2 with TRBJ2-7; 8 nucleotides align to TRBD2. CDR3 length: 13 residues. The junction had 6 bases not matched to a gene; V was cut back by 5 bases and J by 6 bases. Germline-derived CDR1 and CDR2 are SGHTA and FQGNSA.

The chain is built from TRBV2 and TRBJ2-1, with 11 bases fitting TRBD2. Per the germline V gene, CDR1 is SNHLY and CDR2 is FYNNEI. V was pared by 1 base and J by 8 bases, with 1 base of the junction left unmatched. The CDR3 is made up of 14 amino acids. The CDR3 nucleotides are TGTGCCAGCAGTGAAGAACTAGCGGGAGATGAGCAGTTCTTC. Residues: CASSEELAGDEQFF.

The rearrangement joins TRBV2 to TRBJ1-1; D perhaps matches TRBD1 (6 bases). The length of the CDR3 is 13 residues. The V and J ends lost 10 bases and 0 bases respectively, with 12 bases between them. The germline gives CDR1 SNHLY, CDR2 FYNNEI. The DNA for the CDR3 is TGTGCCAAAAACAGGGTTGTGAACACTGAAGCTTTCTTT. Its translation is CAKNRVVNTEAFF. Filled out from reference TRBV2 and TRBJ1-1, the complete variable domain reads EPEVTQTPSHQVTQMGQEVILRCVPISNHLYFYWYRQILGQKVEFLVSFYNNEISEKSEIFDDQFSVERPDGSNFTLKIRSTKLEDSAMYFCAKNRVVNTEAFFGQGTRLTVV.

V gene TRBV9 combines with J gene TRBJ1-2; the D gene is possibly TRBD1 (5 bases). The CDR3 sequence is 14 residues long. The V gene's germline CDR1 is SGDLS and CDR2 YYNGEE. Trimming shortened V by 0 bases and J by 6 bases, and 12 bases separated the two germline ends. CDR3 region: CASSVGVGDNGYTF. DNA for the CDR3: TGTGCCAGCAGCGTAGGGGTAGGGGATAATGGCTACACCTTC.

The CDR3 DNA sequence: TGCGCCAGCAGCCCGGACGGGGGTACGCAGTATTTT. Protein: CASSPDGGTQYF. This chain connects TRBV5-1 to TRBJ2-3; tentatively, D is TRBD2 (6 bases). Trimming removed 4 bases from V and 8 bases from J, with 11 bases in between. The CDR3 runs 12 residues. Germline V lookup: CDR1 SGHRS, CDR2 YFSETQ.

The rearrangement uses TRBV15 and TRBJ2-1, with TRBD2 matching 12 bases. After removal of 5 bases from V and 4 bases from J, the junction contained 9 bases not matched to a gene. The CDR3 has 17 amino acids. CDR1 LNHNV and CDR2 YYDKDF come from the germline V gene (reference sequence). CDR3 in amino acids: CATSGRTSGAPYNEQFF. CDR3 sequence (DNA): TGTGCCACCAGCGGTCGGACTAGCGGGGCTCCTTACAATGAGCAGTTCTTC. The whole variable domain, remainder taken from reference TRBV15 and TRBJ2-1, is DAMVIQNPRYQVTQFGKPVTLSCSQTLNHNVMYWYQQKSSQAPKLLFHYYDKDFNNEADTPDNFQSRRPNTSFCFLDIRSPGLGDTAMYLCATSGRTSGAPYNEQFFGPGTRLTVL.

The chain is built from TRBV19 and TRBJ2-2; maybe TRBD1 (5 bases). Per the germline V gene, CDR1 is LNHDA and CDR2 is SQIVND (reference sequence). This CDR3 is built from 16 residues. V lost 3 bases and J 7 bases, leaving 18 bases between the germline ends. CDR3 amino acids: CASSIHRTSHGGELFF. CDR3 coding DNA: TGTGCCAGTAGTATCCATAGGACATCCCACGGCGGGGAGCTGTTTTTT.

The genes are TRBV5-6 and TRBJ2-1; TRBD1 might be the D (5 bases). CDR3 length equals 13 residues. Germline values: CDR1 SGHDT, CDR2 YYEEEE. The ends were cut back, 2 bases at V and 4 bases at J, with 7 bases in the middle. CDR3: CASSLRGYNEQFF. CDR3 coding DNA: TGTGCCAGCAGCTTAAGGGGTTACAATGAGCAGTTCTTC.

The count of this clone is one. The rearrangement uses TRBV7-9 and TRBJ1-1, with D possibly matching TRBD1 (6 bases). Germline V gene sequence: CDR1 SEHNR, CDR2 FQNEAQ (reference sequence). The length of the CDR3 is 11 residues. V was trimmed by 1 base and J by 11 bases, leaving 8 bases between them. Here the CDR3 reads CASSLDRVAFF. The CDR3 DNA sequence: TGTGCCAGCAGCTTAGACAGGGTGGCTTTCTTT.